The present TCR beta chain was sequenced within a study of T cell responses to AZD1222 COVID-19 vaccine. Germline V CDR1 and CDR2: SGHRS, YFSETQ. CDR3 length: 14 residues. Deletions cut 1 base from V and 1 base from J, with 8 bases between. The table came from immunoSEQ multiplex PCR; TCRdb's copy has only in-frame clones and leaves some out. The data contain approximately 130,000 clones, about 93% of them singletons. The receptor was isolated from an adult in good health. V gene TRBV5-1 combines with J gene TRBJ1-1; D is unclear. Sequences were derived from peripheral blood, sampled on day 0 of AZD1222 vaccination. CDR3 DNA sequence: TGCGCCAGCAGCTTGAGACCGGGGAACACTGAAGCTTTCTTT. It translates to CASSLRPGNTEAFF.